This TCR beta chain was captured by sequencing in a study of CXCR3-negative and CXCR3-positive naive CD8 T cells. Study-wide findings and caveats: Hydrophobicity of TRB CDR3s was greater in CXCR3-positive naive cells than in CXCR3-negative naive cells. Similar TRBV-TRBJ gene usage was seen in naive CXCR3-negative and CXCR3-positive cells, but not in memory cells.

Remarks on this clonotype: What it binds is not known.

5' RACE that incorporated UMI labels was used to prepare the TRB cDNA libraries. From the 5' RACE reads, TCRdb lists one entry per CDR3 protein and no DNA. In total, the table holds some 140,000 distinct CDR3 sequences. Germline loops: CDR1 MGHRA, CDR2 YSYEKL. The CDR3 is 13 amino acids. The chain couples TRBV4-1 to TRBJ2-3. The sequence was obtained from a human donor in good health. Some clones in this sample may be carry-over from other donors' samples. The material sequenced was naive CXCR3+ CD8+ T cells from blood. Subset given: CD45RO-CCR7+CD27+CD95- naive CD8+ T cells expressing CXCR3 (TNR3+). CDR3 amino acids: CASSREAADTQYF.